Below are 4 T cell receptor beta chains sequenced from a single sample in a study of cytomegalovirus exposure and HLA in healthy donors. The PCR was carried out with 60 Vbeta primers and 13 Jbeta primers. TCRdb's table, derived via immunoSEQ multiplex PCR, lists solely in-frame clones and lacks some. The top ten hold around 6.6% of the sample, which has about 150,000 clones, around 82% seen once. Sequencing was done on a sample of PBMCs. The receptors come from a woman aged 50 to 60 in good health and CMV-seropositive.

The V gene is TRBV11-1, the J gene TRBJ2-1; 10 positions agree with TRBD2. The CDR3 loop spans 15 amino acids. Trimming cost V 5 bases and J 12 bases; bases outside gene matches: 13. CDR1 is SGHAT, CDR2 FQDESV, per germline (reference sequence). CDR3 nucleotide sequence: TGTGCCAGCAGCCCAGACCCGGGACTAGCGATACCGCAGTTCTTC. Amino acid sequence: CASSPDPGLAIPQFF.

This chain links TRBV6-6 with TRBJ2-1, with 9 positions matching TRBD2. The germline V gene encodes CDR1 MNHNY and CDR2 SVGAGI (reference sequence). V gave up 6 bases and J gave up 6 bases; unmatched junction bases: 9. The CDR3 is made up of 15 amino acids. CDR3 amino acids: CASRGLADSVNEQFF. CDR3 sequence (DNA): TGTGCCAGCAGGGGACTAGCAGACTCGGTCAATGAGCAGTTCTTC.

The J gene is TRBJ1-1, the V gene TRBV5-1; 9 bases agree with TRBD1. Germline V gene sequence: CDR1 SGHRS, CDR2 YFSETQ. Trimming removed 4 bases from V and 10 bases from J; junction bases left unmatched: 8. This CDR3 has 13 amino acids. This CDR3 is CASSPDRGVAAFF. Here the CDR3 DNA reads TGCGCCAGCAGCCCGGACAGGGGAGTTGCAGCTTTCTTT.

CDR3 in amino acids: CASGLVSGGLTYNEQFF. The CDR3 DNA reads TGTGCTAGTGGTTTGGTATCGGGCGGACTAACCTACAATGAGCAGTTCTTC. The J gene is TRBJ2-1, the V gene TRBV12-5; D is perhaps TRBD2 (6 bases). The V end lost 0 bases, the J end lost 2 bases, and 14 bases lay between the germline ends. The CDR3 consists of 17 residues. Germline V gene sequence: CDR1 LGHNT, CDR2 FRNRAP.